These T cell receptor beta chains were read from a single sample in a study of CD8 T cells in Susac syndrome. TCRdb analysed the immunoSEQ multiplex PCR reads with MiXCR anew, one entry per CDR3 protein. Of 170,000 or so distinct CDR3 sequences listed, over 85% are singletons. Specimen: CD4+ T cells from PBMCs. The receptors stem from a human donor with multiple sclerosis. Both conserved end residues are trimmed from each CDR3. The order of the fields is clone size, V gene, J gene, CDR3 protein. Some rows have no size entry. The others give once, few or many, or a class for an expanded clone.

abundance: .; v_gene: TRBV7-2; j_gene: TRBJ2-2; CDR3aa: ASSLTGWELF
abundance: once; v_gene: TRBV27; j_gene: TRBJ2-2; CDR3aa: ASSPRPRGTGELF
abundance: once; v_gene: TRBV7-2; j_gene: TRBJ2-1; CDR3aa: ASSLSPLLAGGYNEQF
abundance: .; v_gene: TRBV5-4; j_gene: TRBJ2-5; CDR3aa: ASSAGLAGSETQY
abundance: few; v_gene: TRBV14; j_gene: TRBJ2-1; CDR3aa: ASSPSRGEQF
abundance: .; v_gene: TRBV18; j_gene: TRBJ1-1; CDR3aa: ASSPPSGGERYTEAF
abundance: once; v_gene: TRBV6-5; j_gene: TRBJ2-2; CDR3aa: ASSYSGTGETGELF
abundance: .; v_gene: TRBV19; j_gene: TRBJ1-1; CDR3aa: ATSDREAEAF
abundance: .; v_gene: TRBV20-1; j_gene: TRBJ1-2; CDR3aa: SVEGTDYGYT
abundance: .; v_gene: TRBV23-1; j_gene: TRBJ1-2; CDR3aa: ASSPRTNYGYT
abundance: .; v_gene: TRBV28; j_gene: TRBJ1-2; CDR3aa: ASSPQENYGYT
abundance: .; v_gene: TRBV19; j_gene: TRBJ1-5; CDR3aa: ASSQGTVSNQPQH
abundance: .; v_gene: TRBV19; j_gene: TRBJ2-2; CDR3aa: ASSILNGGELF
abundance: .; v_gene: TRBV9; j_gene: TRBJ2-7; CDR3aa: ASSVTPRWADEQY
abundance: .; v_gene: TRBV6-5; j_gene: TRBJ2-5; CDR3aa: ASSYHGAGKETQY
abundance: once; v_gene: TRBV7-9; j_gene: TRBJ2-5; CDR3aa: ASSLFPYQETQY
abundance: .; v_gene: TRBV24-1; j_gene: TRBJ2-3; CDR3aa: ATSDTGTGTDTQY
abundance: .; v_gene: TRBV12-3/TRBV12-4; j_gene: TRBJ2-2; CDR3aa: ASSFWAANTGELF
abundance: .; v_gene: TRBV5-1; j_gene: TRBJ2-3; CDR3aa: ASSLGASSTDTQY
abundance: .; v_gene: TRBV28; j_gene: TRBJ2-3; CDR3aa: ASSHTGKGTSTQY
abundance: .; v_gene: TRBV5-1; j_gene: TRBJ2-7; CDR3aa: ASRKTSGQATAQY
abundance: .; v_gene: TRBV7-2; j_gene: TRBJ2-7; CDR3aa: ASSPSQIAATYEQY
abundance: .; v_gene: TRBV10-2; j_gene: TRBJ1-5; CDR3aa: ASSTSGGTGGQPQH
abundance: .; v_gene: TRBV2; j_gene: TRBJ2-1; CDR3aa: ASTELNYNEQF
abundance: once; v_gene: TRBV20-1; j_gene: TRBJ2-3; CDR3aa: SAGTGGGDTQY
abundance: .; v_gene: TRBV23-1; j_gene: TRBJ2-7; CDR3aa: ASSQAPDRLAGAYEQY
abundance: .; v_gene: TRBV3-1; j_gene: TRBJ1-3; CDR3aa: ASSQAYRETGNTIY
abundance: .; v_gene: TRBV7-2; j_gene: TRBJ2-5; CDR3aa: ASSPPSGKTQY
abundance: once; v_gene: TRBV30; j_gene: TRBJ2-7; CDR3aa: AWSVGAVPYEQY
abundance: .; v_gene: TRBV2; j_gene: TRBJ1-1; CDR3aa: ASSAVGTTEAF
abundance: .; v_gene: TRBV20-1; j_gene: TRBJ2-2; CDR3aa: SARDRLAGARDTGELF
abundance: .; v_gene: TRBV27; j_gene: TRBJ1-1; CDR3aa: ASAVQGGNTEAF
abundance: .; v_gene: TRBV7-2; j_gene: TRBJ1-1; CDR3aa: ATGLTGYTEAF
abundance: few; v_gene: TRBV25-1; j_gene: TRBJ2-7; CDR3aa: ASSETRSRDRFYNEQY
abundance: .; v_gene: TRBV19; j_gene: TRBJ1-1; CDR3aa: ASSRDRGNTEAF
abundance: .; v_gene: TRBV6-5; j_gene: TRBJ1-6; CDR3aa: ASSYSKAGESPLH
abundance: .; v_gene: TRBV18; j_gene: TRBJ2-1; CDR3aa: ASSPRSGGESYNEQF
abundance: .; v_gene: TRBV10-3; j_gene: TRBJ2-7; CDR3aa: ANGPGYEQY
abundance: .; v_gene: TRBV7-3; j_gene: TRBJ1-1; CDR3aa: ASKRTLNTEAF
abundance: .; v_gene: TRBV30; j_gene: TRBJ2-7; CDR3aa: AWSMDVYEQY
abundance: .; v_gene: TRBV20-1; j_gene: TRBJ1-1; CDR3aa: SAKGYLRGSDTEAF
abundance: .; v_gene: TRBV9; j_gene: TRBJ1-1; CDR3aa: ASSVELGQAEAF
abundance: .; v_gene: TRBV25-1; j_gene: TRBJ1-1; CDR3aa: ASSDRTVNTEAF
abundance: .; v_gene: TRBV2; j_gene: TRBJ1-1; CDR3aa: ASTPGLQRAF
abundance: .; v_gene: TRBV20-1; j_gene: TRBJ2-7; CDR3aa: SARSGTGSHEQY
abundance: .; v_gene: TRBV3-1; j_gene: TRBJ2-1; CDR3aa: ASSRTEYNEQF